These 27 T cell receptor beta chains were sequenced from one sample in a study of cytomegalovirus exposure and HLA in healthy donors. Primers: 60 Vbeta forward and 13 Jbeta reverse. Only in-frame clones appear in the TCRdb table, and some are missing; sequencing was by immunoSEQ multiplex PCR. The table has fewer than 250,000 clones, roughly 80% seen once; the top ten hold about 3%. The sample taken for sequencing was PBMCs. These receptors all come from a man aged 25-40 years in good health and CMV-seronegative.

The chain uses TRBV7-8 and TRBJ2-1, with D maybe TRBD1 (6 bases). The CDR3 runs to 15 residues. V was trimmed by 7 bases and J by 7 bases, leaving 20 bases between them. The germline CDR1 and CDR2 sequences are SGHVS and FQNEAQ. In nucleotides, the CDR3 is TGTGCCAGCAAAACTTGGGGACACCTTTGGAATGAGCAGTTCTTC. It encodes CASKTWGHLWNEQFF.

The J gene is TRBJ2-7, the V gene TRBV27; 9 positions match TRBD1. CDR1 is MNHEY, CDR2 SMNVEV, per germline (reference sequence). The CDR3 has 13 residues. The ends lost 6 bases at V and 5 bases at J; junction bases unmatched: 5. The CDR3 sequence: CASRTTGGNEQYF. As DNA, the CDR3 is TGTGCCAGCAGGACGACAGGGGGGAACGAGCAGTACTTC.

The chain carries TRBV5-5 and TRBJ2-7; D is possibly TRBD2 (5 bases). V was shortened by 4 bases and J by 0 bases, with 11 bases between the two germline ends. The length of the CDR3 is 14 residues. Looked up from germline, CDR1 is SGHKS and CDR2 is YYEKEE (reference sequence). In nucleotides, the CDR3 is TGTGCCAGCAGCCGTCCCGAGGGCTCCTACGAGCAGTACTTC. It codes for CASSRPEGSYEQYF.

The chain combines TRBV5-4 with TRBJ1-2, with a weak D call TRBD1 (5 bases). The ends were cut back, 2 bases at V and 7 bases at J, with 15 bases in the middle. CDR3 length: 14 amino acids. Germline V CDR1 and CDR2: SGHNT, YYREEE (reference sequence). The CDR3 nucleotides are TGTGCCAGCAGCTTAAGGGGCGCGGCGGCTGGCTACACCTTC. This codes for CASSLRGAAAGYTF. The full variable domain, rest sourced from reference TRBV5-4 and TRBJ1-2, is ETGVTQSPTHLIKTRGQQVTLRCSSQSGHNTVSWYQQALGQGPQFIFQYYREEENGRGNFPPRFSGLQFPNYSSELNVNALELDDSALYLCASSLRGAAAGYTFGSGTRLTVV.

In DNA, the CDR3 is TGTGCCAGTAGCCTTCAGGGGAGAGCTAACTATGGCTACACCTTC. It yields the protein CASSLQGRANYGYTF. The chain joins TRBV19 to TRBJ1-2; TRBD1 is a possible D gene (6 bases). Germline V gives CDR1 LNHDA, CDR2 SQIVND (reference sequence). V dropped 6 bases and J dropped 0 bases, with 14 bases sitting between them. The CDR3 loop spans 15 amino acids.

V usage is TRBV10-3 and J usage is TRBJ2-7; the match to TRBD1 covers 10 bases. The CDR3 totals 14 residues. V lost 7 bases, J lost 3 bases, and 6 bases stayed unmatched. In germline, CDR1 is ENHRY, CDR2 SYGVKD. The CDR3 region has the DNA TGTGCCATCAATGGACAGGGGGGAAGCTACGAGCAGTACTTC. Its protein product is CAINGQGGSYEQYF.

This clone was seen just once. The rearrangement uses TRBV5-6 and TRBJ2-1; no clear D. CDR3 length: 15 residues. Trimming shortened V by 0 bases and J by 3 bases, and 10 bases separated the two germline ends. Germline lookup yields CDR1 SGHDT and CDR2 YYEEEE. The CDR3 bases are TGTGCCAGCAGCTTGGCACAGAATTTCTACAATGAGCAGTTCTTC. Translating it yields CASSLAQNFYNEQFF. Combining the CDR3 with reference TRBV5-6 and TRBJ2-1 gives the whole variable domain DAGVTQSPTHLIKTRGQQVTLRCSPKSGHDTVSWYQQALGQGPQFIFQYYEEEERQRGNFPDRFSGHQFPNYSSELNVNALLLGDSALYLCASSLAQNFYNEQFFGPGTRLTVL.

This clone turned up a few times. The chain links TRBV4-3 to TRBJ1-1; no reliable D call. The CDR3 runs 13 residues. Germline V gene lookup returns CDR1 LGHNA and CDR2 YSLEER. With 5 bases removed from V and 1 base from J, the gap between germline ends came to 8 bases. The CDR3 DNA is TGCGCCAGCAGCGTAGAAGAGAACACTGAAGCTTTCTTT. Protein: CASSVEENTEAFF.

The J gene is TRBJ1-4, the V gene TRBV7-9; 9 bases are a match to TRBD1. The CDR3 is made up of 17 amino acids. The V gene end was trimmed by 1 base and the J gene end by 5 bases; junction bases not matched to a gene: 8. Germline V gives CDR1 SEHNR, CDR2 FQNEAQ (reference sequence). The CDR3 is CASSLESMGQGNEKLFF. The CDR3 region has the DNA TGTGCCAGCAGCTTAGAGAGTATGGGACAGGGCAATGAAAAACTGTTTTTT.

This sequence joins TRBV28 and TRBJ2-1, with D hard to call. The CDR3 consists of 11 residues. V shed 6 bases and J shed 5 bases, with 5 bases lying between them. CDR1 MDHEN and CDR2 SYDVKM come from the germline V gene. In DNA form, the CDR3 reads TGTGCCAGCAGGAGAAACAATGAGCAGTTCTTC. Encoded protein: CASRRNNEQFF.

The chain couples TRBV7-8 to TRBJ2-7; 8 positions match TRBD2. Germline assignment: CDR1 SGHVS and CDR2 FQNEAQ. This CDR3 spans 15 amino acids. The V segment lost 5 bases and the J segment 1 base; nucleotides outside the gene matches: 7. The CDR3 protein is CASSLSGVTSYEQYF. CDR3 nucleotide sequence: TGTGCCAGCAGCCTTAGCGGGGTTACTTCCTACGAGCAGTACTTC.

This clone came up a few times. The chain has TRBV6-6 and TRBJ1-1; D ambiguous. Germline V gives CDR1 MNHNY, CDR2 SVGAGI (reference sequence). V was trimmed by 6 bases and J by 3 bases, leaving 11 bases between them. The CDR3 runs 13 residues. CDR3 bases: TGTGCCAGCAGCCGCGTCCCCCACACTGAAGCTTTCTTT. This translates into CASSRVPHTEAFF.

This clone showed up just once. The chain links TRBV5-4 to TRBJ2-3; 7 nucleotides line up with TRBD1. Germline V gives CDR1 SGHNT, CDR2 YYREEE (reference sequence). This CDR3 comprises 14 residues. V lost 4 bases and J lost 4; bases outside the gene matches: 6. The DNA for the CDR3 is TGTGCCAGCAGCCCCGGACAGGACCCAGATACGCAGTATTTT. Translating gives CASSPGQDPDTQYF.

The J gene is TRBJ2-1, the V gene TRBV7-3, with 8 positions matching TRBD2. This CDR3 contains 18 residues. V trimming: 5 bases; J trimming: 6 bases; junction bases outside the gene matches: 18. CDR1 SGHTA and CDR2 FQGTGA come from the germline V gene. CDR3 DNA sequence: TGTGCCAGCAGCCCGGACTACGCGGGGGGCCCCGGGGTCAATGAGCAGTTCTTC. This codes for CASSPDYAGGPGVNEQFF.

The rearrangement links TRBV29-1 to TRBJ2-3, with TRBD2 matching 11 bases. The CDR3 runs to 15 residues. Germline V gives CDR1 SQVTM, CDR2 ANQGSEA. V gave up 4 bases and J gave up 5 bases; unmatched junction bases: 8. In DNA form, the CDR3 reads TGCAGCGTTGTGATAGCGGGGGGGCAGGTAGATACGCAGTATTTT. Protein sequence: CSVVIAGGQVDTQYF.

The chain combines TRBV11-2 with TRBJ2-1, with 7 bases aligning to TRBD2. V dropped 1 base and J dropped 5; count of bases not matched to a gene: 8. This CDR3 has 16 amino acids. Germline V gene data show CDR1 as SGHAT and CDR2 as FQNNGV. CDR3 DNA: TGTGCCAGCAGCTTAGGAGTACTAGCGACTAACAATGAGCAGTTCTTC. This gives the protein CASSLGVLATNNEQFF.

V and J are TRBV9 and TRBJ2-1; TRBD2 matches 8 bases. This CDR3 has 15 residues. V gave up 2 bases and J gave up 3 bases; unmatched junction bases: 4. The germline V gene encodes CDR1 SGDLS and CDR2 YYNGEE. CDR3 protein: CASSVSGGIYNEQFF. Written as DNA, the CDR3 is TGTGCCAGCAGCGTGAGCGGGGGCATCTACAATGAGCAGTTCTTC.

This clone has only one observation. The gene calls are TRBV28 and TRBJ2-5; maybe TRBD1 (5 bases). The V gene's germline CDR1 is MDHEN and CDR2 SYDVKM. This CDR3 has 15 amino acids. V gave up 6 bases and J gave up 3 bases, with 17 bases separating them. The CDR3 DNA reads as TGTGCCAGCAGCCCGTCAGGGCTCAATGAAGAGACCCAGTACTTC. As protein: CASSPSGLNEETQYF. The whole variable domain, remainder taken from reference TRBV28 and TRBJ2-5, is DVKVTQSSRYLVKRTGEKVFLECVQDMDHENMFWYRQDPGLGLRLIYFSYDVKMKEKGDIPEGYSVSREKKERFSLILESASTNQTSMYLCASSPSGLNEETQYFGPGTRLLVL.

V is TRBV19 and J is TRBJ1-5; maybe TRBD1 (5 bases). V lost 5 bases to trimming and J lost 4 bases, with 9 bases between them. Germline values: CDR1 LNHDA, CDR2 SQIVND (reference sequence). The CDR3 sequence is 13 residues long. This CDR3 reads CASSSRDNQPQHF. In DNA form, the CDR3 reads TGTGCCAGTAGTTCCAGGGATAATCAGCCCCAGCATTTT.

The CDR3 sequence is CASSPRGTVNYEQYF. The DNA of the CDR3 is TGTGCCAGCTCACCACGGGGCACAGTAAACTACGAGCAGTACTTC. The gene calls are TRBV18 and TRBJ2-7, with D maybe TRBD1 (5 bases). Germline V gene data show CDR1 as KGHSH and CDR2 as LQKENI. V was clipped by 1 base and J by 3 bases, with 13 bases between them. The CDR3 consists of 15 residues. The variable domain in full, with the rest retrieved from reference TRBV18 and TRBJ2-7, is NAGVMQNPRHLVRRRGQEARLRCSPMKGHSHVYWYRQLPEEGLKFMVYLQKENIIDESGMPKERFSAEFPKEGPSILRIQQVVRGDSAAYFCASSPRGTVNYEQYFGPGTRLTVT.

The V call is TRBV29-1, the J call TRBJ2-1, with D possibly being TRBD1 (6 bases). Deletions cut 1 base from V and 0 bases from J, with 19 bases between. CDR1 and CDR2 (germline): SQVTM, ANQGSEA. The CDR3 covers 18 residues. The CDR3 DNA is TGCAGCGTTGAAGGCTGGACAGATGGTAAAAGCTCCTACAATGAGCAGTTCTTC. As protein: CSVEGWTDGKSSYNEQFF.

CDR3 residues: CASSLRQGDTIYF. Here the CDR3 DNA reads TGTGCCAGCAGTTTGAGACAGGGGGACACCATATATTTT. This chain links TRBV27 with TRBJ1-3, with 9 bases lining up with TRBD1. CDR1 is MNHEY and CDR2 is SMNVEV in the germline V gene (reference sequence). Losses at the gene ends were 3 bases for V and 8 bases for J; bases not matched to a gene: 2. The CDR3 consists of 13 residues.

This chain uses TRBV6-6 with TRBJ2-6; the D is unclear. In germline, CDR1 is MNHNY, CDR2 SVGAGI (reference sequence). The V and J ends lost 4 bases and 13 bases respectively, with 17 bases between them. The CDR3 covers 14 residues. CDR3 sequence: CASSFPDGSGVLTF. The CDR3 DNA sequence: TGTGCCAGCAGTTTCCCCGATGGGTCCGGGGTCCTGACTTTC.

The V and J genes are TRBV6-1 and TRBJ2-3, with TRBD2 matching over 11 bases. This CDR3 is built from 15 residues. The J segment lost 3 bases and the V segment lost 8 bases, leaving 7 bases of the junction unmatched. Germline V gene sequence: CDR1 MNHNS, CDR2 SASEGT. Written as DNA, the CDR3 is TGTGCCAGCGGTTTAGCGGGGGGGCTAACAGATACGCAGTATTTT. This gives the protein CASGLAGGLTDTQYF.

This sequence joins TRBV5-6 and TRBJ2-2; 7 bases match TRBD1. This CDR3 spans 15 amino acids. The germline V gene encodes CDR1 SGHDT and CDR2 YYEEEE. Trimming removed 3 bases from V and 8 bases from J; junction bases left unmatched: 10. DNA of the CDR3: TGTGCCAGCAGCTCACAACAGGGGTGGTCTGGGGAGCTGTTTTTT. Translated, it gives CASSSQQGWSGELFF.

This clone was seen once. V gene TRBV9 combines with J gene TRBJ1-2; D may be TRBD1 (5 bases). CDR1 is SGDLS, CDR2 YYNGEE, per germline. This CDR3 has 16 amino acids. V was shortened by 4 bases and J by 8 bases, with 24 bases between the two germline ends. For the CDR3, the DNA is TGTGCCAGCAGCCCACAATGGGGACTACCGGGCGGCGGCTACACCTTC. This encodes CASSPQWGLPGGGYTF.

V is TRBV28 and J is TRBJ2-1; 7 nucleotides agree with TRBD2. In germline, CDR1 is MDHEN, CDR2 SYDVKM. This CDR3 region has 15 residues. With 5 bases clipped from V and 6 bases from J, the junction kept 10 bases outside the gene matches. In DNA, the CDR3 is TGTGCCAGCAGTGGGGAGGGGCGGGGTCGCAATGAGCAGTTCTTC. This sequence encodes CASSGEGRGRNEQFF.